The sequence of this T cell receptor (beta chain) was determined in a study of blood T cell repertoires in COVID-19 (dated by TCRdb to about 2020). About the investigation overall: Samples covering the acute and convalescent phases of COVID-19 were provided by collaborators in the United States, Italy and Spain. The prospective study material was composed of cDNA or gDNA derived from T cells, B-cell-depleted T cells, or PBMCs. The dataset comprised deeply sampled blood TCRbeta repertoires from subjects exposed to, actively infected with, or recovered from COVID-19. The repertoires were released in a freely available public database intended as a resource for research on the immune response to SARS-CoV-2. Samples came from the ongoing ImmuneRACE study (first 160 participants) plus 1,254 subjects from 6 global collaborators. The sample metadata nearly always contained a de-identified subject ID, COVID-19 status, age in years and sex. Where available, HLA class I and class II types were obtained from metadata supplied by the sample provider rather than from assay-based typing.

Participants in the prospective study were enrolled through a virtual design, were aged roughly 18 to 100 years, and lived in approximately 25 United States geographic areas. Cohort assignment in the prospective study relied on participant-reported clinical history from a screening survey and a study questionnaire. A participant counted as exposed if, within 2 weeks of entering the study, that participant had been in contact with someone who had a PCR-confirmed or clinician-diagnosed COVID-19 case. In the prospective study, whole blood, serum and a nasopharyngeal or oropharyngeal swab were collected from each participant by mobile phlebotomists. Over a roughly 2-month period, participants in the prospective study had the option of providing additional blood draws and questionnaires. Prospective study blood samples were shipped either frozen or at room temperature before DNA extraction. TCRbeta CDR3 regions were amplified from genomic DNA using the immunoSEQ Assay, a bias-controlled multiplex PCR. The paper's processing steps were these. Within the assay, amplification of reference gene primers was used to estimate how many nucleated cells each sample contained. To quantify the absolute abundance of each unique TCRbeta CDR3 rearrangement, sequence reads were collapsed and filtered. For each sample, productive Simpson clonality was calculated as the square root of Simpson's diversity index across productive rearrangements. TCRdb retrieved this table from immuneACCESS and kept in-frame rearrangements only. Not all clones are present; in checked studies, unresolved V genes account for under half, and no reason is known for the remainder. V, J and clone size derive from that table, while D and trimming were established from the DNA sequence. The sample table contains approximately 200,000 clones; only one count was recorded for roughly 88% of them. Of the sample, approximately 3.7% falls within the top ten clones.

The germline V gene provides CDR1 MDHEN and CDR2 SYDVKM. V sheds 1 base and J sheds 4 bases, leaving 7 bases between their ends. The CDR3 holds 13 amino acids from the cysteine to the phenylalanine. Just the 39-base CDR3 DNA is kept, in frame starting at base 1. For this clone: Its antigen remains unidentified. Base qualities are not recorded, but no much larger clone differs from it by a single base.

Findings and caveats that apply to the study as a whole: How much clinical and demographic metadata was included differed by source and by participant, and the metadata was provided uncurated.

The receptor comes from a woman younger than 45 who had been exposed to COVID-19. The chain employs TRBV28 and TRBJ1-2; perhaps TRBD1 is the D gene, with 6 bases matching. Sequencing used PBMCs or T cells enriched from blood (not recorded which). At the DNA level, the sequence is TGTGCCAGCAGTTTATTAGGGGGCTATGGCTACACCTTC. Its amino acids are CASSLLGGYGYTF.